This T cell receptor (beta chain) was recovered during a study of shared clonotypes between healthy human individuals. In the case of this clone: Its specificity is not known.

DNA at about 0.2 ug, tens of thousands of T cell genomes, went into sorted-subset replicate PCRs. The repertoire was sequenced with immunoSEQ multiplex PCR; TCRdb's copy has only in-frame clones and lacks some. The table has roughly 720,000 clones, less than 95% seen once. Study observations and caveats: Clonotype sharing across donors was expected to vary with sequencing depth.

The CDR3 is 13 residues long. Germline V gives CDR1 LNHDA, CDR2 SQIVND (reference sequence). Trimming at V came to 9 bases and at J to 0 bases, leaving 1 base not matched to a gene. V gene TRBV19 combines with J gene TRBJ2-1, with 8 bases that match TRBD2. The origin of this receptor is a man between 18 and 35 years old in good health. Some clones in this sample may be carry-over from other donors' samples. The sample was memory CD8+ T cells from PBMCs. This sample's subset: CD45RO+ cells pooled with CCR7-negative TemRA cells. The chain's CDR3 is CASGTSSYNEQFF. CDR3 bases: TGTGCCAGCGGGACTAGCTCCTACAATGAGCAGTTCTTC.